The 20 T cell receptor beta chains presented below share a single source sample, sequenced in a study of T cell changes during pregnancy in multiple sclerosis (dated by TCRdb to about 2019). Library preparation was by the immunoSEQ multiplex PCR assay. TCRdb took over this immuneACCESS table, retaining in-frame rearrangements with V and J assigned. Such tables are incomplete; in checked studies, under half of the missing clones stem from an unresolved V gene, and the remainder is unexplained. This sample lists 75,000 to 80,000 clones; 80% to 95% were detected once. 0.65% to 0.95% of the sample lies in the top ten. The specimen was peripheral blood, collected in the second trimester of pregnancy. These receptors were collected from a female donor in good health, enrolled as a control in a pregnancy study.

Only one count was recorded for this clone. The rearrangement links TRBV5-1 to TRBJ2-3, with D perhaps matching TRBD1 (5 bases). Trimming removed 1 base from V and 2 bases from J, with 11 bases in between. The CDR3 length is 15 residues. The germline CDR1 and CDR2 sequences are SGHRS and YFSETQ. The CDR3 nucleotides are TGCGCCAGCAGCTTGTTGACAGACGACACAGATACGCAGTATTTT. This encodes CASSLLTDDTDTQYF. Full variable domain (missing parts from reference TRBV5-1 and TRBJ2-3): KAGVTQTPRYLIKTRGQQVTLSCSPISGHRSVSWYQQTPGQGLQFLFEYFSETQRNKGNFPGRFSGRQFSNSRSEMNVSTLELGDSALYLCASSLLTDDTDTQYFGPGTRLTVL.

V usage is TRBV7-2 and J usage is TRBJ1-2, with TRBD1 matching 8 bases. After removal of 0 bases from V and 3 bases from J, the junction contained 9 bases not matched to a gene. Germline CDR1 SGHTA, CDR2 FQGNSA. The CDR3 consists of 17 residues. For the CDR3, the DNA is TGTGCCAGCAGCTTAGCGCTCCCCGGGACAGGACACTATGGCTACACCTTC. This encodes CASSLALPGTGHYGYTF.

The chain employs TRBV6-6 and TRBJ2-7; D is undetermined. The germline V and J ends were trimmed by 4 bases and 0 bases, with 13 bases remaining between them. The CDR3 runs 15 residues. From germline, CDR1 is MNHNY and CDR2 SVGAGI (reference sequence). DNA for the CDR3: TGTGCCAGCAGTTTTTCGAGTGAGAGCTCCTACGAGCAGTACTTC. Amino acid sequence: CASSFSSESSYEQYF.

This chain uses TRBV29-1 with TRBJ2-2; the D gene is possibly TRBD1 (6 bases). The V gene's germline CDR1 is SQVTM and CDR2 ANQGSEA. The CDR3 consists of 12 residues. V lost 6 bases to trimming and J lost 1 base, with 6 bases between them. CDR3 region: CSVQGNTGELFF. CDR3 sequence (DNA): TGCAGCGTACAGGGGAACACCGGGGAGCTGTTTTTT.

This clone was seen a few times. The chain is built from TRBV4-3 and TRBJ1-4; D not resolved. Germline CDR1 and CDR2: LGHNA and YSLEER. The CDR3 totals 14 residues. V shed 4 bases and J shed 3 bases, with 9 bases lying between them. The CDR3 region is CASSLDTSNEKLFF. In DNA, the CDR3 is TGCGCCAGCAGCCTTGACACCTCTAATGAAAAACTGTTTTTT.

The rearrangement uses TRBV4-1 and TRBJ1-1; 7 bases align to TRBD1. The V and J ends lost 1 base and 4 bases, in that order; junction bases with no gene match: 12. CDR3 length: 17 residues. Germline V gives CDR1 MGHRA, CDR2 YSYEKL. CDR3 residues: CASSQGWVGGRVTEAFF. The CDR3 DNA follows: TGCGCCAGCAGCCAAGGATGGGTAGGGGGCAGGGTCACTGAAGCTTTCTTT.

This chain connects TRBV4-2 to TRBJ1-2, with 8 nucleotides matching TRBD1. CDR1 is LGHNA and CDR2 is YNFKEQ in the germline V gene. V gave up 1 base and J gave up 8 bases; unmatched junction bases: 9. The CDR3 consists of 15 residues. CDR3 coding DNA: TGTGCCAGCAGCCAAGGGGGACAGGCCACGGGGGGCTACACCTTC. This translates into CASSQGGQATGGYTF.

CDR3: CASSGRTDFYGYTF. CDR3 DNA sequence: TGTGCCAGCAGCGGGAGGACGGACTTCTATGGCTACACCTTC. This chain joins TRBV9 and TRBJ1-2, with D hard to call. This CDR3 is 14 amino acids long. Trimming stripped 3 bases from V and 4 bases from J, with 13 bases between. Per germline, CDR1 SGDLS and CDR2 YYNGEE.

The CDR3 DNA follows: TGCGCCAGCAGCTTGGGCCGGGGGGGGACTGAAGCTTTCTTT. It encodes CASSLGRGGTEAFF. The rearrangement links TRBV5-1 to TRBJ1-1; D is perhaps TRBD1 (5 bases). The CDR3 covers 14 residues. Germline V CDR1 and CDR2: SGHRS, YFSETQ. Trimming shortened V by 0 bases and J by 5 bases, and 11 bases separated the two germline ends.

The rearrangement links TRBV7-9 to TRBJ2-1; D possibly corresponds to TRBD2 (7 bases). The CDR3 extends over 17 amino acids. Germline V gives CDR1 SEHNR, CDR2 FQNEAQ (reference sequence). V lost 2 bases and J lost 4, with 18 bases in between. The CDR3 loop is CASSLRRGAWTYNEQFF. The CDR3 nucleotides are TGTGCCAGCAGCTTAAGACGGGGGGCATGGACTTACAATGAGCAGTTCTTC.

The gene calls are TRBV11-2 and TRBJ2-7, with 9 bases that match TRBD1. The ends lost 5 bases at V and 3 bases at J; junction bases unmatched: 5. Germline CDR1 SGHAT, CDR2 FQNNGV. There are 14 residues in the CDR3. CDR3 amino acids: CASSPTGGGYEQYF. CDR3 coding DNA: TGTGCCAGCAGCCCTACAGGGGGCGGCTACGAGCAGTACTTC.

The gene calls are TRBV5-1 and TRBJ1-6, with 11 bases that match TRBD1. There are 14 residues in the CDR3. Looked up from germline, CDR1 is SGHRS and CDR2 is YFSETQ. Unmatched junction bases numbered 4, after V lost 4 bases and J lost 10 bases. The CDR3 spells CASSPDRGHSPLHF. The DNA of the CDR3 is TGCGCCAGCAGCCCGGACAGGGGGCACTCACCCCTCCACTTT.

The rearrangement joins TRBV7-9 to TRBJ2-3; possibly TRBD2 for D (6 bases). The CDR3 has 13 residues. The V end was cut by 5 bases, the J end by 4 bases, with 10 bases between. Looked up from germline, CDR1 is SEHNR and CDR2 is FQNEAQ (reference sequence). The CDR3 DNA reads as TGTGCCAGCAGCCCGTGGGGGGCAGATACGCAGTATTTT. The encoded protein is CASSPWGADTQYF.

CDR3 nucleotides: TGTGCCAGCAGCTTAGCCGGGACAGAACCCTACGAGCAGTACTTC. Translation gives CASSLAGTEPYEQYF. The V call is TRBV7-2, the J call TRBJ2-7, with 7 bases identical to TRBD1. V shed 0 bases, J shed 2 bases, and the junction held 4 bases outside the gene matches. Per the germline V gene, CDR1 is SGHTA and CDR2 is FQGNSA. This CDR3 is built from 15 residues.

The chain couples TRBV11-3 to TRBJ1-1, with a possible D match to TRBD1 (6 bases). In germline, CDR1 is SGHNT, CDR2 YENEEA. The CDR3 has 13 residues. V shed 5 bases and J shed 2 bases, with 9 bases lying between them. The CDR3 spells CASSPRGNTEAFF. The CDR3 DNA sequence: TGTGCCAGCAGCCCCAGGGGAAACACTGAAGCTTTCTTT.

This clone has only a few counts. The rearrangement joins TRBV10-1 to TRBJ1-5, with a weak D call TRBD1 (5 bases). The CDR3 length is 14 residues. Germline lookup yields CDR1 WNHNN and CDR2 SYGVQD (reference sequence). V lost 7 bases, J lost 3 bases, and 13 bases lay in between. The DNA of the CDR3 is TGCGCCAGCAACCAGGGTTCCCCCAATCAGCCCCAGCATTTT. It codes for CASNQGSPNQPQHF.

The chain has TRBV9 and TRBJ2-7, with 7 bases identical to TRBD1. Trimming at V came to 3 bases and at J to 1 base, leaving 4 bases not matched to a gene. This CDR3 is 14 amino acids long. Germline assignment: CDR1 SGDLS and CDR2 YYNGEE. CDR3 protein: CASSAGTESYEQYF. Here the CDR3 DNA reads TGTGCCAGCAGCGCTGGGACAGAATCCTACGAGCAGTACTTC. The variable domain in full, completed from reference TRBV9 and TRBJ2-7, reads DSGVTQTPKHLITATGQRVTLRCSPRSGDLSVYWYQQSLDQGLQFLIQYYNGEERAKGNILERFSAQQFPDLHSELNLSSLELGDSALYFCASSAGTESYEQYFGPGTRLTVT.

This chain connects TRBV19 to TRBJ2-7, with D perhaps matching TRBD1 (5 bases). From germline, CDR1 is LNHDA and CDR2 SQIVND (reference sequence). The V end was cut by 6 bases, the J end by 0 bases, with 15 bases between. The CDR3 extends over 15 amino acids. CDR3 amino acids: CASSPRQGLSYEQYF. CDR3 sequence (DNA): TGTGCCAGTAGCCCCCGGCAGGGCCTCTCCTACGAGCAGTACTTC.

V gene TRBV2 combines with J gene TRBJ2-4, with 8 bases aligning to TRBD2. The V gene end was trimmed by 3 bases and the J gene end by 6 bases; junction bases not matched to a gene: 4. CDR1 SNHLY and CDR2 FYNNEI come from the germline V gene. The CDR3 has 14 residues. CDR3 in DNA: TGTGCCAGCAGTGAGGGGGCGGGGGGAAACATTCAGTACTTC. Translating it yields CASSEGAGGNIQYF.

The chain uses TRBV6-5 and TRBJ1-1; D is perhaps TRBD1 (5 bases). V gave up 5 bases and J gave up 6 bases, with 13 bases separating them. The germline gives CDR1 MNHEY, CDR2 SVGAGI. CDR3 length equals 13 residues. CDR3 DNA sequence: TGTGCCAGCAGTGCCCAGGGAGGCCCTGAAGCTTTCTTT. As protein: CASSAQGGPEAFF.